These 4 T cell receptor beta chains originate from one sample sequenced in a study of cytomegalovirus exposure and HLA in healthy donors. PCR primers comprised 60 Vbeta and 13 Jbeta primers. Only in-frame clones appear in the TCRdb table, and some are missing; sequencing was by immunoSEQ multiplex PCR. Of more than 80,000 clones in the sample, around 66% were seen once. Sample: PBMCs. The receptor set was obtained from a woman aged 35 to 49 in good health and CMV-seropositive.

This chain connects TRBV27 to TRBJ2-7; D is unresolved. The CDR3 contains 12 residues. The germline CDR1 and CDR2 sequences are MNHEY and SMNVEV (reference sequence). Trimming cost V 3 bases and J 4 bases, with 7 bases left between them. The CDR3 spells CASSFIGYEQYF. CDR3 nucleotide sequence: TGTGCCAGCAGTTTCATCGGTTACGAGCAGTACTTC.

The V and J genes are TRBV2 and TRBJ2-1; no definite D call. Trimming took 6 bases from V and 2 from J, leaving 5 bases between them. Germline lookup yields CDR1 SNHLY and CDR2 FYNNEI. CDR3 length: 12 residues. CDR3 loop: CASRRTYNEQFF. The CDR3, as DNA: TGTGCCAGCAGGCGGACCTACAATGAGCAGTTCTTC. The full variable domain, in which reference TRBV2 and TRBJ2-1 provide the parts outside the CDR3, is EPEVTQTPSHQVTQMGQEVILRCVPISNHLYFYWYRQILGQKVEFLVSFYNNEISEKSEIFDDQFSVERPDGSNFTLKIRSTKLEDSAMYFCASRRTYNEQFFGPGTRLTVL.

This clone was observed a few times. V and J are TRBV7-8 and TRBJ2-7, with D perhaps matching TRBD2 (5 bases). Germline assignment: CDR1 SGHVS and CDR2 FQNEAQ. The ends were cut back, 6 bases at V and 1 base at J, with 16 bases in the middle. This CDR3 has 15 residues. The CDR3 sequence is CASREGGSASYEQYF. The CDR3 DNA is TGTGCCAGCAGGGAAGGAGGATCGGCGTCCTACGAGCAGTACTTC.

This chain connects TRBV14 to TRBJ2-7; D is possibly TRBD2 (6 bases). Germline CDR1 SGHDN, CDR2 FVKESK. This CDR3 has 16 residues. Trimming cost V 4 bases and J 1 base, with 17 bases left between them. As DNA, the CDR3 is TGTGCCAGCAGCCCCCGCGGGGAGGCAAGATCCTACGAGCAGTACTTC. Encoded protein: CASSPRGEARSYEQYF.